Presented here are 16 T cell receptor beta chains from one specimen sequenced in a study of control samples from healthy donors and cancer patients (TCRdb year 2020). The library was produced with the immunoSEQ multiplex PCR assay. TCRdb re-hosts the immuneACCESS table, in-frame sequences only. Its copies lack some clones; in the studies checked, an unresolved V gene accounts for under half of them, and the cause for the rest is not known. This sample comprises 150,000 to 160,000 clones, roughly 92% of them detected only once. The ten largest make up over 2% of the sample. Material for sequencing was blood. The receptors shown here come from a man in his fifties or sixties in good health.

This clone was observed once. CDR3 sequence (DNA): TGTGCCAGCAGCGTAAGTGAGGGGACAATCCAGACCCAGTACTTC. Translating it yields CASSVSEGTIQTQYF. This chain connects TRBV9 to TRBJ2-5; TRBD1 might be the D (6 bases). CDR3 size: 15 residues. Trimming removed 1 base from V and 6 bases from J, with 16 bases in between. Germline CDR1 is SGDLS and CDR2 is YYNGEE. The entire variable domain, with the rest obtained from reference TRBV9 and TRBJ2-5, is as follows: DSGVTQTPKHLITATGQRVTLRCSPRSGDLSVYWYQQSLDQGLQFLIQYYNGEERAKGNILERFSAQQFPDLHSELNLSSLELGDSALYFCASSVSEGTIQTQYFGPGTRLLVL.

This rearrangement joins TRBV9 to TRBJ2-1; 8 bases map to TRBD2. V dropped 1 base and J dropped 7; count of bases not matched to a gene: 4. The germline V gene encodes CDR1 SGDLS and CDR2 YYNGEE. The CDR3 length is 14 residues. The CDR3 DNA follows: TGTGCCAGCAGCGTACGTTCGGGGGGGAATGAGCAGTTCTTC. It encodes CASSVRSGGNEQFF.

CDR3: CASSQGRPPGYGYTF. The DNA for the CDR3 is TGCGCCAGCAGCCAAGGACGGCCCCCTGGCTATGGCTACACCTTC. This sequence joins TRBV5-1 and TRBJ1-2; D gene ambiguous. The V end was cut by 4 bases, the J end by 4 bases, with 17 bases between. The CDR3 contains 15 residues. The germline gives CDR1 SGHRS, CDR2 YFSETQ.

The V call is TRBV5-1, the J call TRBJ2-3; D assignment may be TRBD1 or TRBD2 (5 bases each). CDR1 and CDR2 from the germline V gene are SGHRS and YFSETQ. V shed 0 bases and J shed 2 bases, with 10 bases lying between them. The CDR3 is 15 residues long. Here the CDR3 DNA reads TGCGCCAGCAGCTTGGAGGGACGCATCACAGATACGCAGTATTTT. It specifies CASSLEGRITDTQYF.

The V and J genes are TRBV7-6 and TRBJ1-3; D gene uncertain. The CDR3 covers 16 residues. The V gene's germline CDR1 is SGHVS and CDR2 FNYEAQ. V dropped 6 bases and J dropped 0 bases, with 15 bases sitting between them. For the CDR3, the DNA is TGTGCCAGCAGTTTCCACTTGGGTGCCTCTGGAAACACCATATATTTT. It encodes CASSFHLGASGNTIYF.

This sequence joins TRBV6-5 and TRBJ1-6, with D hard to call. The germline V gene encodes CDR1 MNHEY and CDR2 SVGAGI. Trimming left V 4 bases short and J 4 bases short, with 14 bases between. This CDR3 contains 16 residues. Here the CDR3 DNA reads TGTGCCAGCAGTTTCCAACTAGGAGGGTATAATTCACCCCTCCACTTT. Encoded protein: CASSFQLGGYNSPLHF.

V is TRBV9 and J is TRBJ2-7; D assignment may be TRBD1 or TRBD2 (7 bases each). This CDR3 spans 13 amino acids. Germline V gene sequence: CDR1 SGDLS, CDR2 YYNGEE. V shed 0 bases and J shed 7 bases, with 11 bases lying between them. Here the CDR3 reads CASSVGRGGEQYF. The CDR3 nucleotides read TGTGCCAGCAGCGTAGGCAGGGGGGGGGAGCAGTACTTC.

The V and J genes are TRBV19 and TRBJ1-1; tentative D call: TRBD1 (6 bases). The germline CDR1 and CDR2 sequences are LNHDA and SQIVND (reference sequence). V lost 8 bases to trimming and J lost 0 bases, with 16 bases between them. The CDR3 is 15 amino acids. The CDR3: CASSQGLILNTEAFF. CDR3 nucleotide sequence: TGTGCCAGTTCCCAGGGGTTGATTTTGAACACTGAAGCTTTCTTT.

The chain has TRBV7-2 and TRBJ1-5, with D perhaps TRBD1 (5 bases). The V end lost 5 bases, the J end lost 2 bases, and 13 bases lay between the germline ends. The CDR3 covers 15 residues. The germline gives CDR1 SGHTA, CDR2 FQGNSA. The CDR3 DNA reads TGTGCCAGCAGCACTCAGGGTTCTGGCAATCAGCCCCAGCATTTT. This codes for CASSTQGSGNQPQHF.

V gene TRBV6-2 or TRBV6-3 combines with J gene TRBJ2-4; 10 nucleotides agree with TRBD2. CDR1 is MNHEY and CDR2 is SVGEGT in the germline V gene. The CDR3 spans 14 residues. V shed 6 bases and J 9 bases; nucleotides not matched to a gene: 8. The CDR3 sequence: CASSPGTSVPIQYF. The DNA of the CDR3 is TGTGCCAGCAGCCCCGGGACTAGCGTGCCCATTCAGTACTTC.

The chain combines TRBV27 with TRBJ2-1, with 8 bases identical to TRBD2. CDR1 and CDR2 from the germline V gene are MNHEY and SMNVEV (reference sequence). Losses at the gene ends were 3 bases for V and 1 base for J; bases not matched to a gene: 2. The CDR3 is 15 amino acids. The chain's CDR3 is CASSFERGSYNEQFF. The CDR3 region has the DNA TGTGCCAGCAGTTTCGAGCGGGGGTCCTACAATGAGCAGTTCTTC.

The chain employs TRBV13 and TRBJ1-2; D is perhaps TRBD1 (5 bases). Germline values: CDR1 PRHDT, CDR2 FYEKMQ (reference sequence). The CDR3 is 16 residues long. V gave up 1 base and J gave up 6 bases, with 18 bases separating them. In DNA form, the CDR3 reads TGTGCCAGCAGCTTAGCAGGGAACAAAGGGGCGAATGGCTACACCTTC. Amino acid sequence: CASSLAGNKGANGYTF.

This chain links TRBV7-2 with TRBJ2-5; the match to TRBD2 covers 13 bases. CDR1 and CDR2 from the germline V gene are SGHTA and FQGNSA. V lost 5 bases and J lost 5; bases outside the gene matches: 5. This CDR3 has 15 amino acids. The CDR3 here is CASSGLAGVSETQYF. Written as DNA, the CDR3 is TGTGCCAGCAGCGGACTAGCGGGAGTCTCGGAGACCCAGTACTTC.

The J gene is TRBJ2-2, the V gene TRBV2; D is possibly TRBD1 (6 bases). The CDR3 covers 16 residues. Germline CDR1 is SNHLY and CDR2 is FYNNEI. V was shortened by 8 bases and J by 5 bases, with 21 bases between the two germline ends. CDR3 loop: CASCEGTQGRTGELFF. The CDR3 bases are TGTGCCAGCTGCGAGGGCACACAGGGAAGAACCGGGGAGCTGTTTTTT.

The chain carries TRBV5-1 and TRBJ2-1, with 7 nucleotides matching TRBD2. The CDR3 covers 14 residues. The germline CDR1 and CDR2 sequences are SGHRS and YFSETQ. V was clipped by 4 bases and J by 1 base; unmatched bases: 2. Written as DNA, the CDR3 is TGCGCCAGCAGCGTGGGACTATCCTACAATGAGCAGTTCTTC. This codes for CASSVGLSYNEQFF.

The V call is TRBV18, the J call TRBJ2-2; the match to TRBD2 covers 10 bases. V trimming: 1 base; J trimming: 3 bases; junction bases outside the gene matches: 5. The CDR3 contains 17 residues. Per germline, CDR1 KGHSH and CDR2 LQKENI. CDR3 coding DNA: TGTGCCAGCTCACCACTGAGGACTAGCGGTTACACCGGGGAGCTGTTTTTT. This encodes CASSPLRTSGYTGELFF. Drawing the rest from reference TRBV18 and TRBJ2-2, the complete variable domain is NAGVMQNPRHLVRRRGQEARLRCSPMKGHSHVYWYRQLPEEGLKFMVYLQKENIIDESGMPKERFSAEFPKEGPSILRIQQVVRGDSAAYFCASSPLRTSGYTGELFFGEGSRLTVL.